What follows are 32 T cell receptor beta chains derived from one specimen sequenced in a study of lymphopenia after photon versus proton radiotherapy. TCRdb's copy holds only in-frame clones and misses some; the assay was immunoSEQ multiplex PCR. The sample holds about 160,000 clones, about nine tenths seen once. The starting material was peripheral blood, obtained from a patient treated with photon-based radiotherapy. These TCRs come from a man aged 50 or older with gastric cancer.

The chain joins TRBV7-6 to TRBJ1-4; 7 bases agree with TRBD1. With 4 bases clipped from V and 0 bases from J, the junction kept 11 bases outside the gene matches. Per germline, CDR1 SGHVS and CDR2 FNYEAQ. This CDR3 is 18 amino acids long. The CDR3 reads CASSYLQGQSTTNEKLFF. In nucleotides, the CDR3 is TGTGCCAGCAGCTACCTACAGGGACAGTCCACAACTAATGAAAAACTGTTTTTT.

The chain is built from TRBV30 and TRBJ2-7, with 16 bases aligning to TRBD2. V gave up 2 bases and J gave up 2 bases; unmatched junction bases: 21. The CDR3 runs 22 residues. Germline V gene sequence: CDR1 GTSNPN, CDR2 SVGIG (reference sequence). CDR3: CAWSRGPPVWGLAGGGPYEQYF. The DNA for the CDR3 is TGTGCCTGGAGTCGCGGACCGCCTGTATGGGGACTAGCGGGAGGGGGGCCCTACGAGCAGTACTTC.

This clone was recorded a few times. The CDR3 coding sequence is TGTGCCATCAGTGACGGGGGGACCGGGGAGCTGTTTTTT. Its protein is CAISDGGTGELFF. The chain couples TRBV10-3 to TRBJ2-2, with 7 bases that match TRBD2. The CDR3 length is 13 residues. Germline lookup yields CDR1 ENHRY and CDR2 SYGVKD. The ends lost 3 bases at V and 5 bases at J; junction bases unmatched: 0.

This clone was seen only once. The chain combines TRBV10-1 with TRBJ2-5; no clear D gene. V was trimmed by 2 bases and J by 2 bases, leaving 6 bases between them. CDR1 and CDR2 (germline): WNHNN, SYGVQD (reference sequence). The CDR3 length is 13 residues. The CDR3 is CASSEDGQETQYF. CDR3 DNA: TGCGCCAGCAGTGAGGACGGTCAAGAGACCCAGTACTTC.

CDR3 nucleotides: TGTGCCAGCAGCCTTAGACAGGGGGCGCGTGAAAAACTGTTTTTT. Protein: CASSLRQGAREKLFF. The chain employs TRBV7-9 and TRBJ1-4, with 10 bases lining up with TRBD1. Unmatched junction bases numbered 7, after V lost 5 bases and J lost 7 bases. Germline CDR1 and CDR2: SEHNR and FQNEAQ (reference sequence). The CDR3 runs to 15 residues.

V and J are TRBV7-2 and TRBJ2-4, with 8 bases identical to TRBD1. This CDR3 region has 17 residues. The V and J ends lost 5 bases and 2 bases, in that order; junction bases with no gene match: 11. CDR1 SGHTA and CDR2 FQGNSA come from the germline V gene. CDR3 sequence reads: CASSTRGRGGSKNIQYF. DNA of the CDR3: TGTGCCAGCAGCACCAGGGGGCGGGGTGGATCCAAAAACATTCAGTACTTC.

V and J are TRBV19 and TRBJ1-5; TRBD1 aligns across 10 bases. V lost 2 bases, J lost 1 base, and 5 bases stayed unmatched. From germline, CDR1 is LNHDA and CDR2 SQIVND (reference sequence). The CDR3 length is 17 residues. DNA for the CDR3: TGTGCCAGTAGTATAAGCGACAGGGGGCTAAGCAATCAGCCCCAGCATTTT. It encodes CASSISDRGLSNQPQHF.

V and J are TRBV18 and TRBJ1-1; tentatively, D is TRBD1 (5 bases). CDR3 length equals 15 residues. Trimming left V 3 bases short and J 2 bases short, with 13 bases between. Germline V gene sequence: CDR1 KGHSH, CDR2 LQKENI. The CDR3 loop is CASSPYTDRNTEAFF. DNA for the CDR3: TGTGCCAGCTCACCCTACACCGACAGAAACACTGAAGCTTTCTTT.

The V and J genes are TRBV10-2 and TRBJ1-2, with 11 bases identical to TRBD1. CDR3 length equals 15 residues. The V gene end was trimmed by 8 bases and the J gene end by 4 bases; junction bases not matched to a gene: 9. Germline lookup yields CDR1 WSHSY and CDR2 SAAADI. This CDR3 reads CASGNRTGGFYGYTF. Here the CDR3 DNA reads TGCGCCAGCGGAAACAGGACAGGGGGCTTCTATGGCTACACCTTC.

The chain carries TRBV18 and TRBJ1-3; TRBD1 matches at 7 bases. The CDR3 has 14 residues. Germline V gene lookup returns CDR1 KGHSH and CDR2 LQKENI. The V segment lost 6 bases and the J segment 2 bases; nucleotides outside the gene matches: 4. The CDR3 region has the DNA TGTGCCAGCTCGCTCCAGGGGGCTGGAAACACCATATATTTT. Protein sequence: CASSLQGAGNTIYF.

Worth noting for this clone: This specimen includes other DNA sequences encoding the same CDR3. The rearrangement joins TRBV7-2 to TRBJ2-7; D unclear. The CDR3 consists of 14 residues. Per germline, CDR1 SGHTA and CDR2 FQGNSA. V lost 1 base and J lost 1, with 8 bases in between. CDR3 nucleotide sequence: TGTGCCAGCAGCTTAGGACCTCCTTCCTACGAGCAGTACTTC. Its protein is CASSLGPPSYEQYF.

CDR3 residues: CASSVGGWRTEAFF. In DNA, the CDR3 is TGTGCCAGCAGTGTGGGAGGGTGGCGCACTGAAGCTTTCTTT. The V gene is TRBV28, the J gene TRBJ1-1; D is unresolved. The CDR3 contains 14 residues. Germline V gives CDR1 MDHEN, CDR2 SYDVKM. V lost 5 bases and J lost 4, with 14 bases in between.

V gene TRBV27 combines with J gene TRBJ2-6; D not resolved. Germline V CDR1 and CDR2: MNHEY, SMNVEV (reference sequence). The germline V and J ends were trimmed by 6 bases and 1 base, with 10 bases remaining between them. There are 15 residues in the CDR3. The CDR3, as DNA: TGTGCCAGCAGGTCCCTTTATTCTGGGGCCAACGTCCTGACTTTC. The encoded protein is CASRSLYSGANVLTF.

This clone has more than one count but fewer than ten. The V gene is TRBV15, the J gene TRBJ1-1; possibly TRBD1 for D (5 bases). The germline CDR1 and CDR2 sequences are LNHNV and YYDKDF (reference sequence). The V and J ends lost 1 base and 4 bases respectively, with 10 bases between them. This CDR3 is 14 amino acids long. For the CDR3, the DNA is TGTGCCACCAGCAGAGTCCGGGGGAGCACTGAAGCTTTCTTT. This translates into CATSRVRGSTEAFF.

This chain uses TRBV6-6 with TRBJ2-4, with D hard to call. CDR1 is MNHNY and CDR2 is SVGAGI in the germline V gene (reference sequence). Trimming cost V 6 bases and J 1 base, with 7 bases left between them. The length of the CDR3 is 13 residues. The CDR3 region has the DNA TGTGCCAGCAGCCCCTCCGCCAAAAACATTCAGTACTTC. Amino acid sequence: CASSPSAKNIQYF.

The chain recombines TRBV5-6 with TRBJ2-3; possible D gene TRBD1, 6 bases. V lost 4 bases, J lost 3 bases, and 9 bases lay in between. This CDR3 spans 13 amino acids. Germline CDR1 is SGHDT and CDR2 is YYEEEE. CDR3 region: CASSLTGTDTQYF. CDR3 DNA sequence: TGTGCCAGCAGCCTAACAGGGACAGATACGCAGTATTTT.

The rearrangement uses TRBV2 and TRBJ2-3, with D unresolved. The CDR3 has 15 amino acids. V lost 7 bases, J lost 0 bases, and 14 bases lay in between. CDR1 and CDR2 from the germline V gene are SNHLY and FYNNEI. CDR3: CASNDGSASTDTQYF. As DNA, the CDR3 is TGTGCCAGCAACGACGGATCAGCTAGCACAGATACGCAGTATTTT.

Only one count was recorded for this clone. J is TRBJ2-3 and V is TRBV6-5, with D perhaps TRBD2 (5 bases). V was cut by 2 bases and J by 8 bases, with 11 bases left in between. CDR1 and CDR2 (germline): MNHEY, SVGAGI. There are 13 residues in the CDR3. The CDR3 reads CASSYDAEGTQYF. The CDR3 DNA follows: TGTGCCAGCAGTTACGATGCCGAGGGTACGCAGTATTTT.

The J gene is TRBJ1-1, the V gene TRBV6-6; 8 bases are shared with TRBD1. The CDR3 has 14 amino acids. The V and J ends lost 6 bases and 0 bases, in that order; junction bases with no gene match: 3. Looked up from germline, CDR1 is MNHNY and CDR2 is SVGAGI (reference sequence). CDR3 sequence: CASRTGVLNTEAFF. The CDR3 DNA follows: TGTGCCAGCAGGACAGGGGTTCTGAACACTGAAGCTTTCTTT.

The V gene is TRBV5-1, the J gene TRBJ2-1; 7 nucleotides line up with TRBD1. The trim removed 0 bases at V and 13 bases at J, leaving 10 bases unmatched. The CDR3 loop spans 14 amino acids. From germline, CDR1 is SGHRS and CDR2 YFSETQ. Written as DNA, the CDR3 is TGCGCCAGCAGCTTGGAGCCCCGACAGGGCGTCCAGTTCTTC. Its translation: CASSLEPRQGVQFF.

The chain uses TRBV11-3 and TRBJ2-5; maybe TRBD2 (5 bases). The CDR3 length is 13 residues. Trimming took off 4 bases at V and 1 base at J, with 7 bases between the two ends. CDR1 SGHNT and CDR2 YENEEA come from the germline V gene. CDR3 residues: CASSSDFQETQYF. DNA for the CDR3: TGTGCCAGCAGCTCGGACTTCCAAGAGACCCAGTACTTC.

V usage is TRBV6-5 and J usage is TRBJ1-5; D gene unclear. Germline loops: CDR1 MNHEY, CDR2 SVGAGI. Trimming removed 6 bases from V and 3 bases from J, with 12 bases in between. CDR3 size: 14 residues. CDR3 DNA: TGTGCCAGCAGACGAGACACATTCAATCAGCCCCAGCATTTT. Its protein product is CASRRDTFNQPQHF.

The chain links TRBV7-8 to TRBJ2-1; TRBD2 agrees at 13 bases. Germline V CDR1 and CDR2: SGHVS, FQNEAQ. CDR3 size: 14 residues. V lost 6 bases to trimming and J lost 9 bases; unmatched junction nucleotides: 5. CDR3 protein: CASSGLAGAGEQFF. CDR3 DNA: TGTGCCAGCAGTGGACTAGCGGGAGCAGGTGAGCAGTTCTTC.

The rearrangement uses TRBV30 and TRBJ1-2, with D perhaps TRBD1 (5 bases). The V and J ends lost 0 bases and 8 bases respectively, with 16 bases between them. Germline CDR1 GTSNPN, CDR2 SVGIG (reference sequence). The CDR3 is 14 amino acids. This chain's CDR3 is CAWSVNSQGDGYTF. CDR3 sequence (DNA): TGTGCCTGGAGTGTAAACAGTCAGGGAGACGGCTACACCTTC.

The chain has TRBV19 and TRBJ1-5, with D tentatively TRBD1 (5 bases). CDR1 LNHDA and CDR2 SQIVND come from the germline V gene (reference sequence). CDR3 length equals 13 residues. Trimming cost V 5 bases and J 6 bases, with 11 bases left between them. CDR3 amino acids: CASSRQGGQPQHF. In DNA, the CDR3 is TGTGCCAGTAGTCGGCAGGGAGGTCAGCCCCAGCATTTT.

As regards this clone: Different DNA sequences within this sample yield the same CDR3. The CDR3 sequence is CASSLEETQYF. For the CDR3, the DNA is TGCGCCAGCAGCTTGGAAGAGACCCAGTACTTC. The chain joins TRBV5-1 to TRBJ2-5; D unresolved. V dropped 0 bases and J dropped 3 bases, with 0 bases sitting between them. Germline V lookup: CDR1 SGHRS, CDR2 YFSETQ. The CDR3 covers 11 residues.

On this clone: Other nucleotide sequences in the sample specify the same CDR3. The chain links TRBV7-2 to TRBJ2-3, with TRBD1 matching 8 bases. Germline trimming cut 5 bases from V and 3 bases from J; bases unmatched to any gene: 4. The CDR3 length is 14 residues. Germline CDR1 SGHTA, CDR2 FQGNSA. The CDR3 region is CASSPDRGTDTQYF. DNA for the CDR3: TGTGCCAGCAGCCCAGACAGGGGTACAGATACGCAGTATTTT.

The genes are TRBV7-9 and TRBJ1-4, with a tentative D call TRBD1 (6 bases). There are 16 residues in the CDR3. Germline V CDR1 and CDR2: SEHNR, FQNEAQ (reference sequence). Trimming shortened V by 1 base and J by 3 bases, and 12 bases separated the two germline ends. CDR3 residues: CASSLGQGLSNEKLFF. CDR3 bases: TGTGCCAGCAGCTTAGGGCAGGGGCTCTCTAATGAAAAACTGTTTTTT. Using reference TRBV7-9 and TRBJ1-4 for the parts outside the CDR3, the full variable domain is DTGVSQNPRHKITKRGQNVTFRCDPISEHNRLYWYRQTLGQGPEFLTYFQNEAQLEKSRLLSDRFSAERPKGSFSTLEIQRTEQGDSAMYLCASSLGQGLSNEKLFFGSGTQLSVL.

This clone was counted between two and nine times. This chain connects TRBV28 to TRBJ1-2; D uncertain. There are 12 residues in the CDR3. From germline, CDR1 is MDHEN and CDR2 SYDVKM. Trimming took 5 bases from V and 8 from J, leaving 12 bases between them. CDR3 protein: CASSVKGRGYTF. The CDR3, as DNA: TGTGCCAGCAGTGTGAAGGGTAGGGGCTACACCTTC.

The chain employs TRBV30 and TRBJ1-2; the match to TRBD1 covers 11 bases. The CDR3 runs to 14 residues. V trimming: 1 base; J trimming: 8 bases; junction bases outside the gene matches: 6. Germline loops: CDR1 GTSNPN, CDR2 SVGIG (reference sequence). Written as DNA, the CDR3 is TGTGCCTGGAGTGACGGGACAGGGGGAGGCGGCTACACCTTC. Translating gives CAWSDGTGGGGYTF.

V and J are TRBV18 and TRBJ1-4; D call uncertain. Germline V gives CDR1 KGHSH, CDR2 LQKENI. CDR3 size: 13 residues. The V end was cut by 1 base, the J end by 5 bases, with 5 bases between. The CDR3: CASSPRRNEKLFF. In nucleotides, the CDR3 is TGTGCCAGCTCACCACGGCGGAATGAAAAACTGTTTTTT.

The rearrangement joins TRBV10-2 to TRBJ2-1; TRBD2 matches 7 bases. V dropped 2 bases and J dropped 3; count of bases not matched to a gene: 1. Germline CDR1 and CDR2: WSHSY and SAAADI. The CDR3 contains 14 residues. The CDR3, as DNA: TGCGCCAGCAGTGAGGGGGAGGGCTACAATGAGCAGTTCTTC. This gives the protein CASSEGEGYNEQFF.